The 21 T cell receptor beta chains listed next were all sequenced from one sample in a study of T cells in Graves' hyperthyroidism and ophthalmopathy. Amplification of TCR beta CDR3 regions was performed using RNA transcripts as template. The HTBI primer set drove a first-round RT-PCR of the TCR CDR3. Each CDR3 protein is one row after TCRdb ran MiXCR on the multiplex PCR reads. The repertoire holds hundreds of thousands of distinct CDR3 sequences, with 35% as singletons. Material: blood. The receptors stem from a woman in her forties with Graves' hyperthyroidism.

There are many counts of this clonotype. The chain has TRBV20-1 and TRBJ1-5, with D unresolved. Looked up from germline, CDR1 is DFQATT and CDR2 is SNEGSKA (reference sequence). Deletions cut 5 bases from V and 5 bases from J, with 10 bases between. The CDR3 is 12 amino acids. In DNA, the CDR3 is TGCAGTGCTCTCAGGAGGGATCAGCCCCAGCATTTT. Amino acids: CSALRRDQPQHF.

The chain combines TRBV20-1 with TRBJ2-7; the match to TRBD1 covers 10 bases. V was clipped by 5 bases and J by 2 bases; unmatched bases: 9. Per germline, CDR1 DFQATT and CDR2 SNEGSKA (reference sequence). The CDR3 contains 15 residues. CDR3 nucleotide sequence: TGCAGTGCTTTAAACCGGGACAGGGGAACCTACGAGCAGTACTTC. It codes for CSALNRDRGTYEQYF.

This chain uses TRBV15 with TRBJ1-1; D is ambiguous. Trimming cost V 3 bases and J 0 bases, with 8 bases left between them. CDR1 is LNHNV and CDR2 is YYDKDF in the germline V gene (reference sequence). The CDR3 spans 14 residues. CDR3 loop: CATSRPMLNTEAFF. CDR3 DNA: TGTGCCACCAGCAGGCCCATGCTGAACACTGAAGCTTTCTTT.

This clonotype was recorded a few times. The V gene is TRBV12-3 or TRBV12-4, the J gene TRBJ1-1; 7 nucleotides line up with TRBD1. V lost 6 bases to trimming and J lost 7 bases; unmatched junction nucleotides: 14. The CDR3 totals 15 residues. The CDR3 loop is CASRSTGYGSGEAFF. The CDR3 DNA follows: TGTGCCAGCAGGTCGACAGGGTATGGGTCGGGTGAAGCTTTCTTT.

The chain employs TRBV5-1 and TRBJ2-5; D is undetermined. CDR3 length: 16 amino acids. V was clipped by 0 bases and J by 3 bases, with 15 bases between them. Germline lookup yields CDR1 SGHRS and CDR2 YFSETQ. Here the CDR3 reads CASSLVRGNNEETQYF. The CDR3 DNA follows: TGCGCCAGCAGCTTGGTGCGTGGGAACAACGAAGAGACCCAGTACTTC.

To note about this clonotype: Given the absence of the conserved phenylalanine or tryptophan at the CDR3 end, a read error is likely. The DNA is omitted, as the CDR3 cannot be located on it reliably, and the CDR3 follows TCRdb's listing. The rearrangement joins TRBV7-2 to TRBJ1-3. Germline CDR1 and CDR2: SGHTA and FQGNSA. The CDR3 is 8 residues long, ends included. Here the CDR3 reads CASSLSLA.

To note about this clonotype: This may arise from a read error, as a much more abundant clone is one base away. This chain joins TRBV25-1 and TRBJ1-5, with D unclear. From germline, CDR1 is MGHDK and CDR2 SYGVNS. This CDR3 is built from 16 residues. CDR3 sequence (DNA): TGTGCCAGCAGCCCCAGAGGTTTGAGTGGCAATCAGCCCCGGCATTTT. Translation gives CASSPRGLSGNQPRHF. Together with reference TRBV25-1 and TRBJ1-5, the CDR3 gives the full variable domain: EADIYQTPRYLVIGTGKKITLECSQTMGHDKMYWYQQDPGMELHLIHYSYGVNSTEKGDLSSESTVSRIRTEHFPLTLESARPSHTSQYLCASSPRGLSGNQPRHFGDGTRLSIL.

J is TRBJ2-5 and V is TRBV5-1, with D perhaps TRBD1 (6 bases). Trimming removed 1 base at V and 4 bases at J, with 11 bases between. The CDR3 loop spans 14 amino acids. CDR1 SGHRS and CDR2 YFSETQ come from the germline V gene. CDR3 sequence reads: CASSLSQGLETQYF. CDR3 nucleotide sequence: TGCGCCAGCAGCTTGTCACAGGGTTTAGAGACCCAGTACTTC.

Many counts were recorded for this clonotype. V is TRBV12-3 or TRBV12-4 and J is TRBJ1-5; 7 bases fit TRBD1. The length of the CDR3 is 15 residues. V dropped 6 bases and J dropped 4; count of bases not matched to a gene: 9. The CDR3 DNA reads TGTGCCAGCAGCCCCAGGACAGGAGTTAATCAGCCCCAGCATTTT. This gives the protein CASSPRTGVNQPQHF.

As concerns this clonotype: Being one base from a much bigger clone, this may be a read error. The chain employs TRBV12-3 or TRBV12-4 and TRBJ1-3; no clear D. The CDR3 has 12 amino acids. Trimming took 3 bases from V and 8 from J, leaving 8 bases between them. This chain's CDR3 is CASSFLRDTIYF. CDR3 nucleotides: TGTGCCAGCAGTTTCCTTCGAGACACCATATATTTT.

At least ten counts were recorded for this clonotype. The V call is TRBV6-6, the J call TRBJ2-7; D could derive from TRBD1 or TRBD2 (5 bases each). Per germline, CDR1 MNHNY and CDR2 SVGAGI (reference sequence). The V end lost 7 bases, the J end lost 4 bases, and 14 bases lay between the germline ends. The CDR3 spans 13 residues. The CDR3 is CASKHSGGYEQYF. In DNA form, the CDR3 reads TGTGCCAGCAAACACTCTGGGGGTTACGAGCAGTACTTC.

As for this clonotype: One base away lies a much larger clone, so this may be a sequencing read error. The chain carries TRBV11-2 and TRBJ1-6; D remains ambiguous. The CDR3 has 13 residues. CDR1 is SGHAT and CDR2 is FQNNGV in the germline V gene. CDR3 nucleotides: TGTGCCAGCACCCTCTCCAATAATTCACCCCTCCACTTT. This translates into CASTLSNNSPLHF. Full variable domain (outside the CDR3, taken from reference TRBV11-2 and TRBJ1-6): EAGVAQSPRYKIIEKRQSVAFWCNPISGHATLYWYQQILGQGPKLLIQFQNNGVVDDSQLPKDRFSAERLKGVDSTLKIQPAKLEDSAVYLCASTLSNNSPLHFGNGTRLTVT.

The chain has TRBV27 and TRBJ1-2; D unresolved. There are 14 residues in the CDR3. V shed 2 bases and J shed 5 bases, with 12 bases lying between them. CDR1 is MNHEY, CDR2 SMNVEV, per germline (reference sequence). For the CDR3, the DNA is TGTGCCAGCAGTTTAACCGGGTATCATTATGGCTACACCTTC. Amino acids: CASSLTGYHYGYTF.

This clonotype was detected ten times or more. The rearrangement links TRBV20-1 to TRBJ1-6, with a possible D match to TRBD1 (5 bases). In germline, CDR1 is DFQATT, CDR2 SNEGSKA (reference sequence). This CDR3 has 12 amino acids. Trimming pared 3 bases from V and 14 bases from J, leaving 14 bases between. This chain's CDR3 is CSARKLRTSLHF. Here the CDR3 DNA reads TGCAGTGCTAGGAAGTTGAGGACATCCCTCCACTTT.

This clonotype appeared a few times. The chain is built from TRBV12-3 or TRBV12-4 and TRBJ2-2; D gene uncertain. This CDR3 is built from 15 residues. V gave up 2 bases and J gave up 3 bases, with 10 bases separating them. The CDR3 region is CASSLSPRDTGELFF. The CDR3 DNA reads TGTGCCAGCAGTTTATCCCCTAGGGACACCGGGGAGCTGTTTTTT.

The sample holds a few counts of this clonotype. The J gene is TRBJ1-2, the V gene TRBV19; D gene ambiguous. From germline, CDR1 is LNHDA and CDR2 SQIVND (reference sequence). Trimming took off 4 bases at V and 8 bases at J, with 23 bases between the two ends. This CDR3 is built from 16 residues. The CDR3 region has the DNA TGTGCCAGTAGTAAGTTCGATGGTTCCCGTCCGGACGGCTACACCTTC. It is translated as CASSKFDGSRPDGYTF. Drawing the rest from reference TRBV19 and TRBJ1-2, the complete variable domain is DGGITQSPKYLFRKEGQNVTLSCEQNLNHDAMYWYRQDPGQGLRLIYYSQIVNDFQKGDIAEGYSVSREKKESFPLTVTSAQKNPTAFYLCASSKFDGSRPDGYTFGSGTRLTVV.

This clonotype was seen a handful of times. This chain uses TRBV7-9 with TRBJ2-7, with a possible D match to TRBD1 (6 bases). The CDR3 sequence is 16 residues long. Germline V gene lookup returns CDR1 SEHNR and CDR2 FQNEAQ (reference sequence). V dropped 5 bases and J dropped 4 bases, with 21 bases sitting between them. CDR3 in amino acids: CASSPGHGILGYEQYF. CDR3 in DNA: TGTGCCAGCAGCCCGGGACACGGCATCTTGGGGTACGAGCAGTACTTC. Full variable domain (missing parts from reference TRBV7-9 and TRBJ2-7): DTGVSQNPRHKITKRGQNVTFRCDPISEHNRLYWYRQTLGQGPEFLTYFQNEAQLEKSRLLSDRFSAERPKGSFSTLEIQRTEQGDSAMYLCASSPGHGILGYEQYFGPGTRLTVT.

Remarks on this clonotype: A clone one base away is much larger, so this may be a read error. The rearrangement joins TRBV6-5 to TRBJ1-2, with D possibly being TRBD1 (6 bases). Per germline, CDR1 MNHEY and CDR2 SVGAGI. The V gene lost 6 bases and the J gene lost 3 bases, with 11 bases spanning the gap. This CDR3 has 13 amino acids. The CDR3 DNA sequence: TGTGCCAGCAGGGTAACAGGGCACTATGGCTACACCTTC. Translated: CASRVTGHYGYTF.

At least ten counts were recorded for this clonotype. The CDR3 here is CASSMGRNTEAFF. DNA of the CDR3: TGTGCCAGTAGTATGGGGCGAAACACTGAAGCTTTCTTT. The V call is TRBV19, the J call TRBJ1-1; tentative D call: TRBD1 (5 bases). Germline lookup yields CDR1 LNHDA and CDR2 SQIVND (reference sequence). This CDR3 is 13 amino acids long. Trimming took 3 bases from V and 2 from J, leaving 7 bases between them.

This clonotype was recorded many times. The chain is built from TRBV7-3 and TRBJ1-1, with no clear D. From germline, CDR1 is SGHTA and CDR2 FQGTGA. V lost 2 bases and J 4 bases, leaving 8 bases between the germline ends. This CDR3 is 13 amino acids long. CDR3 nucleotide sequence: TGTGCCAGCAGCTTAGACATGACCACTGAAGCTTTCTTT. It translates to CASSLDMTTEAFF.

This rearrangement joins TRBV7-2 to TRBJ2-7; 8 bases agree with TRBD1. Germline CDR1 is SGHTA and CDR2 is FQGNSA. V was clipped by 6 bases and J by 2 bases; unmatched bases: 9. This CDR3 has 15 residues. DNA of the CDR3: TGTGCCAGCAGGGTGACGACAGGGGACACCTACGAGCAGTACTTC. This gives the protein CASRVTTGDTYEQYF.